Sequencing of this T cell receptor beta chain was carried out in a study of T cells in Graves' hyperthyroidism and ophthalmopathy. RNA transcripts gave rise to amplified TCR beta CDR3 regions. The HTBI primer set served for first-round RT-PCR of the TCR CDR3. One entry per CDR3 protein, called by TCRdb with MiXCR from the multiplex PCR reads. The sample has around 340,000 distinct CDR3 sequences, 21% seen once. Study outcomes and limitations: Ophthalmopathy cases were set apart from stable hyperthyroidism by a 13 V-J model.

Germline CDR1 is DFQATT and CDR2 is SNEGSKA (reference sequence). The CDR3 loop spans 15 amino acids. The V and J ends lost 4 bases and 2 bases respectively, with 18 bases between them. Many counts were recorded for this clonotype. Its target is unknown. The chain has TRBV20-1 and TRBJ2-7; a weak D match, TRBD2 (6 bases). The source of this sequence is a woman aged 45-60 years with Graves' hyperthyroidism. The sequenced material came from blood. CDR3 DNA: TGCAGTGCTAACGGAGGGAGGCCGCAAGCCTACGAGCAGTACTTC. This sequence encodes CSANGGRPQAYEQYF.